Listed here is a single T cell receptor beta chain. These data are taken from a study of early T cells in non-severe SARS-CoV-2 infection. Study background: Unsorted whole blood bulk RNA was sequenced, with unpaired chains.

Each single cDNA molecule received a unique molecular identifier. TCRdb itself ran the 5' RACE reads through MiXCR, one entry per CDR3 protein. The sample carries tens of thousands of distinct CDR3 sequences, about 10% recorded once. CDR1 and CDR2 (germline): LNHDA, SQIVND (reference sequence). This CDR3 contains 12 residues. V lost 7 bases and J lost 5; bases outside the gene matches: 2. This receptor was taken from an adult who was a healthcare worker with PCR-confirmed SARS-CoV-2 infection or an uninfected control (not recorded which). The sample was whole blood. The rearrangement uses TRBV19 and TRBJ2-5; 9 positions match TRBD2. In DNA, the CDR3 is TGTGCCAGTACTAGCGGGACTGAGACCCAGTACTTC. This sequence encodes CASTSGTETQYF.